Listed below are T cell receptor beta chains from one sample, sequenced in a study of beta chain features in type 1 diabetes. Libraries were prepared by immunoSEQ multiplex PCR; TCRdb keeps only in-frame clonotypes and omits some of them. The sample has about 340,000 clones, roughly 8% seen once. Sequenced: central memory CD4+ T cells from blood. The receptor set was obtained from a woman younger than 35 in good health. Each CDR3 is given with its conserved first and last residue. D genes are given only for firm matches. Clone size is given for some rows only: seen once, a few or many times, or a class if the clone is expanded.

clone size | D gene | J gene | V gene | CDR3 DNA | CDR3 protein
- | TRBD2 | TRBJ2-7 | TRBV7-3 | TGTGCCAGCAGCTCAGGACTAGCGGGAGACGAGCAGTACTTC | CASSSGLAGDEQYF
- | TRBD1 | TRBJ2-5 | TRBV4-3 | TGCGCCAGCAGCCAAGGGCACGGGACAGGGGATGAGACCCAGTACTTC | CASSQGHGTGDETQYF
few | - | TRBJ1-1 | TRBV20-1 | TGCAGTGCTAGCGGGGGGTCTGAAGCTTTCTTT | CSASGGSEAFF
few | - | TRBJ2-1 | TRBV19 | TGTGCCAGTAGTCCTCCGGCGGGGACGGTATACAATGAGCAGTTCTTC | CASSPPAGTVYNEQFF
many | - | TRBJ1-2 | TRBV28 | TGTGCCAGCAGTTTTGGCGCTGGCTACACCTTC | CASSFGAGYTF
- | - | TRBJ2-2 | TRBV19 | TGTGCCAGTAGTCCCCGTTTAGGAGCGGCCGGGGAGCTGTTTTTT | CASSPRLGAAGELFF
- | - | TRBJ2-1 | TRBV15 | TGTGCCACCAGCAGAGCCGGGATAAACTTGAAAGATGGGTACAATGAGCAGTTCTTC | CATSRAGINLKDGYNEQFF
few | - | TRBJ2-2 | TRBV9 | TGTGCCAGCAGCGTAGGAATTACTGTCCAGGTTAACACCGGGGAGCTGTTTTTT | CASSVGITVQVNTGELFF
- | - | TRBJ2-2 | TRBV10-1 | TGCGCCAGCAGTGCCGGGACCGCACACACCGGGGAGCTGTTTTTT | CASSAGTAHTGELFF
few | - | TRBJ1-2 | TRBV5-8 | TGTGCCAGCAGCTTGGCTGGTTCAGGCAAAAGATGGACCTTC | CASSLAGSGKRWTF
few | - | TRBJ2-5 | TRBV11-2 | TGTGCCAGCAGCCCAGGACATAGCGTGGAGACCCAGTACTTC | CASSPGHSVETQYF
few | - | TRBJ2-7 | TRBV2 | TGTGCCAGCAGTCTCCACTACGAGCAGTACTTC | CASSLHYEQYF
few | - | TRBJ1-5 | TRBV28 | TGTGCCAGCAGTTTAAGAGACACCAGCAATCAGCCCCAGCATTTT | CASSLRDTSNQPQHF
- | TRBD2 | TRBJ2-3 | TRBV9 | TGTGCCAGCAGCGTAGTAGCGGGGCACACAGATACGCAGTATTTT | CASSVVAGHTDTQYF
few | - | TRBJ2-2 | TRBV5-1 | TGCGCCAGCAGCTTGGGGGAACACACCGGGGAGCTGTTTTTT | CASSLGEHTGELFF
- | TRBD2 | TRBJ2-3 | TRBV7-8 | TGTGCCAGCAGCTCCATAGCGGGGGGTAACACAGATACGCAGTATTTT | CASSSIAGGNTDTQYF
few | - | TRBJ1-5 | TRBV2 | TGTGCCAGCAGTGAATGGGGCTCTCCGAGCAATCAGCCCCAGCATTTT | CASSEWGSPSNQPQHF
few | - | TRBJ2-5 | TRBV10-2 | TGCGCCAGCAGTGAGTCGAACCAGGTAGAGACCCAGTACTTC | CASSESNQVETQYF
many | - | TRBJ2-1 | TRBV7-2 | TGTGCCAGCAGCTTAGTCTCGGAAGACAATGAGCAGTTCTTC | CASSLVSEDNEQFF
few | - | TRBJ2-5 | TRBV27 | TGTGCCAGCAGGGGTCTCCAAGAGACCCAGTACTTC | CASRGLQETQYF
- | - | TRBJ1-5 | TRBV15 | TGTGCCACCAGCAGAGAAGCGGGGGGTCAGCCCCAGCATTTT | CATSREAGGQPQHF
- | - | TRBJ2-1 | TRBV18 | TGTGCCAGCTCACCACCGGCTGGGCTGGGGAATGAGCAGTTCTTC | CASSPPAGLGNEQFF
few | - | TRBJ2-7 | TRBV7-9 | TGTGCCAGCAGCTCCCGACCCTACGAGCAGTACTTC | CASSSRPYEQYF
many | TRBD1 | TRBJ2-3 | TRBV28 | TGTGCCAGCAGTTTACGGGACAGCGTTACTTCTAGCACAGATACGCAGTATTTT | CASSLRDSVTSSTDTQYF
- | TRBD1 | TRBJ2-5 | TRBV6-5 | TGTGCCAGCAGCTCCGGGACAGGGAGAGAGACCCAGTACTTC | CASSSGTGRETQYF
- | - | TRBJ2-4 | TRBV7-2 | TGTGCCAGCAGCTCTCCGAGGGGAGCCAAAAACATTCAGTACTTC | CASSSPRGAKNIQYF
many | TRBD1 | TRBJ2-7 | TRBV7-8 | TGTGCCAGCAGCTTAGTACAGGGGGAGTTTATGGAGCAGTACTTC | CASSLVQGEFMEQYF
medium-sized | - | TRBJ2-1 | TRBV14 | TGTGCCAGCAGCCAAGATTACTGGCCCAGAATTAACAATGAGCAGTTCTTC | CASSQDYWPRINNEQFF
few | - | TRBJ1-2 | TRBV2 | TGTGCCAGCAGTGACGCTACTTCGGGACGGCATGGCTACACCTTC | CASSDATSGRHGYTF
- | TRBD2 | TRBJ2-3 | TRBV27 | TGTGCCAGCAGTGACAATAGCGGGGGCACAGATACGCAGTATTTT | CASSDNSGGTDTQYF
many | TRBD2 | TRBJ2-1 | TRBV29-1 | TGCAGCGTTGGCCGGGAGCGGGGTGAGCAGTTCTTC | CSVGRERGEQFF
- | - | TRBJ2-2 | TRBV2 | TGTGCCACCGGGGAGCAGGGCGGCACCGGGGAGCTGTTTTTT | CATGEQGGTGELFF
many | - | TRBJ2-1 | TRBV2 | TGTGCCAGCAGGGAGTTTTTGCCCAATGAGCAGTTCTTC | CASREFLPNEQFF
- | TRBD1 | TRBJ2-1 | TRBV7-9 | TGTGCCAGCAGCCGAGGCCCCCGGGACAGATCCTACAATGAGCAGTTCTTC | CASSRGPRDRSYNEQFF
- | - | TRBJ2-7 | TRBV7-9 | TGTGCCAGCAGCCCAAGGCAGGGTATCATCTACGAGCAGTACTTC | CASSPRQGIIYEQYF
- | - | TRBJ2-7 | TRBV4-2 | TGTGCCAGCAGCCAAGAGGACGGCACCTACGAGCAGTACTTC | CASSQEDGTYEQYF
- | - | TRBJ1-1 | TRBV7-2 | TGTGCCAGCAGCTTAGTTCTTGCAGGCCCACTCGGTACTGAAGCTTTCTTT | CASSLVLAGPLGTEAFF
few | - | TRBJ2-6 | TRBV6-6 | TGTGCCAGCAGTTTTCTGGCTGGGGCCAACGTCCTGACTTTC | CASSFLAGANVLTF
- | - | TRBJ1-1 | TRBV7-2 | TGTGCCAGCAGCTTAGCTACAGGGTCTTTCACTGAAGCTTTCTTT | CASSLATGSFTEAFF
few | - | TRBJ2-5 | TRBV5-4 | TGTGCCAGCAGCTTCTCGAATCCCACGGGTTCGGAGACCCAGTACTTC | CASSFSNPTGSETQYF
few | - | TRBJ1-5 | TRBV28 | TGTGCCAGCAGTTTGGCGCTAGACAGGCTCAATCAGCCCCAGCATTTT | CASSLALDRLNQPQHF